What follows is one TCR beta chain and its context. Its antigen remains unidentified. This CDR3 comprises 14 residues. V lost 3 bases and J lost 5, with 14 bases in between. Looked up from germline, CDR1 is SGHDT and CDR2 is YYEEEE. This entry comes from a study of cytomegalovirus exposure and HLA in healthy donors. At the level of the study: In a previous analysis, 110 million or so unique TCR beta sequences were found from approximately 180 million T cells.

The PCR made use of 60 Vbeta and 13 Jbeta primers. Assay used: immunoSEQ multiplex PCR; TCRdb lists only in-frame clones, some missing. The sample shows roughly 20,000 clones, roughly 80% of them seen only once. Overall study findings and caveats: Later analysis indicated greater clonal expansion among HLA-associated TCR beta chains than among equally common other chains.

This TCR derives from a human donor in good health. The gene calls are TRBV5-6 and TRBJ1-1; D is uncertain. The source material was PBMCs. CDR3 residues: CASSSRAGGTEAFF. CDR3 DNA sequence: TGTGCCAGCAGCTCCCGGGCAGGAGGGACTGAAGCTTTCTTT.